A selection of T cell receptor beta chains follows, all from one sample in a study of identifying expanded T cells in peripheral blood. The data were produced by immunoSEQ multiplex PCR, yet TCRdb's version contains in-frame clones alone and is incomplete. The table includes about 130,000 clones, 75% to 90% detected once. Sequencing was carried out using blood. Receptors were obtained from a person aged 18 to 75 in good health. CDR3s include the opening cysteine and the closing phenylalanine or tryptophan. D genes are given only for firm matches. Expanded clones are given a class, and other clones once, few, many or no size at all.

TRBV19	TRBJ1-2	.	.	TGTGCCAGTAGTAGGGGGTGGACGACGGATGGCTACACCTTC	CASSRGWTTDGYTF
TRBV7-3	TRBJ2-5	.	.	TGTGCCAGCAGCTTAGGTGGCGTTGCAGAGACCCAGTACTTC	CASSLGGVAETQYF
TRBV28	TRBJ1-3	.	.	TGTGCCAGCAGATTAGGTGCCTCAAGAAACACCATATATTTT	CASRLGASRNTIYF
TRBV19	TRBJ2-1	.	.	TGTGCCAGTTCAGGATCCAATGAGCAGTTCTTC	CASSGSNEQFF
TRBV18	TRBJ2-7	.	.	TGTGCCAGCTCACCGGAAGGGTCCTACGAGCAGTACTTC	CASSPEGSYEQYF
TRBV19	TRBJ1-5	.	.	TGTGCCAGTAGTATCGGGGGGACCCCTTATAGCAATCAGCCCCAGCATTTT	CASSIGGTPYSNQPQHF
TRBV15	TRBJ1-5	.	.	TGTGCCACCAGCAGGGGACGGCGGAACGCGGGCAATCAGCCCCAGCATTTT	CATSRGRRNAGNQPQHF
TRBV21-1	TRBJ1-6	.	.	TGTGCCAGCAGCGAGGACAGGCATTCACCCCTCCACTTT	CASSEDRHSPLHF
TRBV28	TRBJ1-1	.	TRBD1	TGTGCCAGCAGTTTACGGGAGGGACAGATCGTGACTGAAGCTTTCTTT	CASSLREGQIVTEAFF
TRBV9	TRBJ2-1	.	TRBD2	TGTGCCAGCAGCGCTCTCGGGGGGGCCTTCGATGAGCAGTTCTTC	CASSALGGAFDEQFF
TRBV18	TRBJ1-2	.	.	TGTGCCAGCTCACCACCGCTAGGGGGAGATGGCTACACCTTC	CASSPPLGGDGYTF
TRBV18	TRBJ1-3	once	.	TGTGCCAGCTCACCACCCGGACACAGCTCTGGAAACACCATATATTTT	CASSPPGHSSGNTIYF
TRBV19	TRBJ1-2	.	.	TGTGCCAGTAGTATAGACACAGGGAGGAACTATGGCTACACCTTC	CASSIDTGRNYGYTF
TRBV4-2	TRBJ2-5	.	TRBD2	TGTGCCAGCAGCCAAGTCCACCTAGGCGGGGGAGAGACCCAGTACTTC	CASSQVHLGGGETQYF
TRBV11-3	TRBJ2-1	.	TRBD2	TGTGCCAGCAGCTTAGGTAGGTCTAGCGGTGAGCAGTTCTTC	CASSLGRSSGEQFF
TRBV5-1	TRBJ2-7	.	.	TGCGCCAGCAGCTTGGATAGGGAGCAGTACTTC	CASSLDREQYF
TRBV7-9	TRBJ1-2	.	TRBD1	TGTGCCAGCAGCTTTACAGGGGATGGCTACACCTTC	CASSFTGDGYTF
TRBV5-6	TRBJ2-7	.	TRBD1	TGTGCCAGCAGCTTGGTTACAGGGGCCTACGAGCAGTACTTC	CASSLVTGAYEQYF
TRBV19	TRBJ2-7	.	TRBD2	TGTGCCAGTAGTATAGTAGCTAGCGGGAGCTACGAGCAGTACTTC	CASSIVASGSYEQYF
TRBV19	TRBJ2-7	.	TRBD1	TGTGCCAGTAGTTCTGGGACAGGGACCTCCTACGAGCAGTACTTC	CASSSGTGTSYEQYF
TRBV19	TRBJ1-1	.	.	TGTGCCAGTAGTATCTTCGGCAGGGGAAGTGAAGCTTTCTTT	CASSIFGRGSEAFF
TRBV6-5	TRBJ1-1	.	TRBD1	TGTGCCAGCAGTTACTTGGGACAGGGGGCGCGTACTGAAGCTTTCTTT	CASSYLGQGARTEAFF
TRBV19	TRBJ2-2	.	.	TGTGCCAGTAGGGGCTCGTCGGGAACCGGGGAGCTGTTTTTT	CASRGSSGTGELFF
TRBV6-5	TRBJ2-1	.	.	TGTGCCAGCAGTTATAGTAGCGTAGACACAAATGAGCAGTTCTTC	CASSYSSVDTNEQFF
TRBV7-2	TRBJ1-6	.	.	TGTGCCAGCAGCTTACCCGTAGCCGGGGGAAACTCACCCCTCCACTTT	CASSLPVAGGNSPLHF
TRBV11-2	TRBJ2-2	.	TRBD2	TGTGCCAGCAGCCTCAAACTAGCGGGAGCTGGGACCGGGGAGCTGTTTTTT	CASSLKLAGAGTGELFF
TRBV5-1	TRBJ1-5	.	.	TGCGCCAGCAGCCTAAACAGCGATCAGCCCCAGCATTTT	CASSLNSDQPQHF
TRBV6-1	TRBJ1-1	.	TRBD1	TGTGCCAGCAGTCGAGGACAGGGAGATACTGAAGCTTTCTTT	CASSRGQGDTEAFF
TRBV27	TRBJ2-7	few	TRBD2	TGTGCCAGCAGTCTTAGGCGGGAGGGTCGGGAGCAGTACTTC	CASSLRREGREQYF
TRBV4-2	TRBJ2-1	.	.	TGTGCCAGCAGCCAAGAGCAGTTAGGGGGACTTGAGCAGTTCTTC	CASSQEQLGGLEQFF
TRBV5-8	TRBJ2-2	.	.	TGTGCCAGCAGGGTCGCACAGCGCACCGGGGAGCTGTTTTTT	CASRVAQRTGELFF
TRBV5-1	TRBJ2-1	.	TRBD1	TGCGCCAGCAGCCTAGGGGGACAGGGAAGAAACAATGAGCAGTTCTTC	CASSLGGQGRNNEQFF
TRBV19	TRBJ2-2	.	.	TGTGCCAGTAGTGGACTGGGGACCCTGAACACCGGGGAGCTGTTTTTT	CASSGLGTLNTGELFF
TRBV18	TRBJ2-7	.	.	TGTGCCAGCTCACCAACAACTCCATCCGTGGGATATGAGCAGTACTTC	CASSPTTPSVGYEQYF
TRBV5-1	TRBJ1-1	once	.	TGCGCCAGCAGATTTCCGGGAGGCGCTGAAGCTTTCTTT	CASRFPGGAEAFF
TRBV9	TRBJ2-1	.	.	TGTGCCAGCAGCCAAGGACAGAACAATGAGCAGTTCTTC	CASSQGQNNEQFF
TRBV6-1	TRBJ2-5	.	.	TGTGCCAGCACCCCCTGGGGGAGTCAAGAGACCCAGTACTTC	CASTPWGSQETQYF
TRBV19	TRBJ2-1	.	TRBD2	TGTGCCAGTAGCCGGGACTACTCCTACAATGAGCAGTTCTTC	CASSRDYSYNEQFF
TRBV7-8	TRBJ2-1	.	.	TGTGCCAGCAGCTTACAGGGTAATGAGCAGTTCTTC	CASSLQGNEQFF
TRBV4-2	TRBJ2-2	.	TRBD2	TGTGCCAGCAGCCCGACTAGCGCGAACACCGGGGAGCTGTTTTTT	CASSPTSANTGELFF
TRBV7-2	TRBJ2-2	.	.	TGTGCCAGCAGCTTAGCGCGGGGCAGGTTCACCGGGGAGCTGTTTTTT	CASSLARGRFTGELFF
TRBV7-8	TRBJ1-3	.	.	TGTGCCAGCACCAAACAGGCAGGGGGAAACACCATATATTTT	CASTKQAGGNTIYF
TRBV18	TRBJ1-4	.	TRBD1	TGTGCCAGCTCCCCGACAGGGGATGGTGAAAAACTGTTTTTT	CASSPTGDGEKLFF
TRBV29-1	TRBJ2-3	once	TRBD2	TGCAGCGTTGACCAAGCTGGCGGGAGATCCACAGATACGCAGTATTTT	CSVDQAGGRSTDTQYF
TRBV9	TRBJ1-5	.	.	TGTGCCAGCAGCGTAGATGGCAGGAGTGGCCAGCCCCAGCATTTT	CASSVDGRSGQPQHF
TRBV7-8	TRBJ2-3	.	.	TGTGCCAGCAGCTTAGTTTTGGCAGGGACGGATACGCAGTATTTT	CASSLVLAGTDTQYF
TRBV7-2	TRBJ2-2	.	.	TGTGCCAGCAGCACAATGGAAGGGGGAGCCACCGGGGAGCTGTTTTTT	CASSTMEGGATGELFF
TRBV6-5	TRBJ2-7	.	TRBD1	TGTGCCAGCAGTCATGACAGGGGACCGTACGAGCAGTACTTC	CASSHDRGPYEQYF
TRBV6-6	TRBJ1-1	.	TRBD1	TGTGCCAGCAGCGACAGGGGGGAGAACACTGAAGCTTTCTTT	CASSDRGENTEAFF
TRBV6-1	TRBJ1-2	.	.	TGTGCCAGCAGTACCCCACGGGGGGACCGCTATGGCTACACCTTC	CASSTPRGDRYGYTF
TRBV11-2	TRBJ2-2	.	.	TGTGCCAGCAGCTTGATCCCCGGGGAGCTGTTTTTT	CASSLIPGELFF
TRBV5-4	TRBJ1-1	.	.	TGTGCCAGCAGCTTCTCTGGGGATCGCACTGAAGCTTTCTTT	CASSFSGDRTEAFF
TRBV4-1	TRBJ2-5	.	TRBD1	TGCGCCAGCAGCCAAGATCACAGGGGGGCCCTAGAGACCCAGTACTTC	CASSQDHRGALETQYF
TRBV6-1	TRBJ2-5	.	.	TGTGCCAGCAGTGCGCAGGGTGGAATGGAGACCCAGTACTTC	CASSAQGGMETQYF
TRBV29-1	TRBJ2-7	.	TRBD2	TGCAGCGTTGAAGATGATGCCGGGACTAGCGGGGCTTACGAGCAGTACTTC	CSVEDDAGTSGAYEQYF